This entry lists 27 T cell receptor beta chains sequenced from one sample in a study of human T cells and chemical hapten exposure. Sample time point: pre-sensitization, week 0. As for treatment: therapeutic diphenylcyclopropenone sensitization with weekly scalp DPC. TCRdb analysed the RACE reads with MiXCR anew, one entry per CDR3 protein. This table holds approximately 180,000 distinct CDR3 sequences, around 30% found once. The sample was whole blood, taken in connection with sensitization to the hapten diphenylcyclopropenone (DPC). The receptors derive from a woman between 25 and 40 years old with alopecia areata. Some clones in this sample may be carry-over from other donors' samples.

In its sample, this clonotype was seen a few times. The V call is TRBV7-2, the J call TRBJ1-4, with D tentatively TRBD1 (5 bases). Trimming took 2 bases from V and 3 from J, leaving 10 bases between them. CDR1 and CDR2 (germline): SGHTA, FQGNSA. This CDR3 region has 15 residues. The CDR3 sequence: CASSLQGPSNEKLFF. The CDR3 bases are TGTGCCAGCAGCTTACAGGGACCCTCTAATGAAAAACTGTTTTTT.

This clonotype was recorded a few times. The chain has TRBV5-6 and TRBJ1-1, with a weak D call TRBD1 (6 bases). The germline gives CDR1 SGHDT, CDR2 YYEEEE. The CDR3 contains 15 residues. V was trimmed by 2 bases and J by 2 bases, leaving 13 bases between them. The CDR3 here is CASSFIRGKNTEAFF. For the CDR3, the DNA is TGTGCCAGCAGCTTCATCAGGGGAAAAAACACTGAAGCTTTCTTT.

This clonotype was detected a few times. The V and J genes are TRBV3-1 and TRBJ2-2; a possible D gene is TRBD1 (6 bases). V gave up 4 bases and J gave up 2 bases, with 8 bases separating them. The germline CDR1 and CDR2 sequences are LGHDT and YNNKEL (reference sequence). CDR3 length: 14 residues. In DNA form, the CDR3 reads TGTGCCAGCAGCCCGGGACATAACACCGGGGAGCTGTTTTTT. Translated: CASSPGHNTGELFF.

The gene calls are TRBV7-2 and TRBJ1-2; 9 bases map to TRBD1. The CDR3 is 15 amino acids. The junction had 2 bases not matched to a gene; V was cut back by 1 base and J by 2 bases. Germline assignment: CDR1 SGHTA and CDR2 FQGNSA. The CDR3: CASSLVDRGNYGYTF. The CDR3 DNA is TGTGCCAGCAGCTTAGTAGACAGGGGGAACTATGGCTACACCTTC. Full variable domain (rest looked up from reference TRBV7-2 and TRBJ1-2): GAGVSQSPSNKVTEKGKDVELRCDPISGHTALYWYRQSLGQGLEFLIYFQGNSAPDKSGLPSDRFSAERTGGSVSTLTIQRTQQEDSAVYLCASSLVDRGNYGYTFGSGTRLTVV.

The rearrangement uses TRBV12-3 or TRBV12-4 and TRBJ2-1, with D tentatively TRBD1 (5 bases). V dropped 1 base and J dropped 9 bases, with 10 bases sitting between them. CDR3 length equals 13 residues. Here the CDR3 reads CASSLVQGREQFF. In nucleotides, the CDR3 is TGTGCCAGCAGTTTAGTGCAGGGTCGTGAGCAGTTCTTC.

The chain recombines TRBV12-3 or TRBV12-4 with TRBJ1-4; D is unresolved. This CDR3 has 14 residues. Trimming cost V 3 bases and J 7 bases, with 12 bases left between them. DNA of the CDR3: TGTGCCAGCAGTTTTCTATCGGGTGGTGAAAAACTGTTTTTT. As protein: CASSFLSGGEKLFF.

CDR3 DNA: TGTGCCAGCAGCCTCGTGGGTCCCTCCTACGAGCAGTACTTC. Residues: CASSLVGPSYEQYF. J is TRBJ2-7 and V is TRBV7-2; no clear D gene. Per the germline V gene, CDR1 is SGHTA and CDR2 is FQGNSA. The V gene lost 5 bases and the J gene lost 0 bases, with 11 bases spanning the gap. CDR3 size: 14 residues.

In its sample, this clonotype is medium-sized. The V gene is TRBV4-1, the J gene TRBJ2-2, with unresolved D. The CDR3 is 16 residues long. Germline-derived CDR1 and CDR2 are MGHRA and YSYEKL. The ends were cut back, 2 bases at V and 3 bases at J, with 13 bases in the middle. CDR3 region: CASSQLGQLDTGELFF. The CDR3 coding sequence is TGCGCCAGCAGCCAACTGGGCCAGCTCGACACCGGGGAGCTGTTTTTT.

There are many counts of this clonotype. V usage is TRBV29-1 and J usage is TRBJ2-7, with D maybe TRBD1 (6 bases). V was pared by 6 bases and J by 4 bases, with 16 bases between. CDR3 size: 13 residues. Germline values: CDR1 SQVTM, CDR2 ANQGSEA. Written as DNA, the CDR3 is TGCAGCGTCGCACAGGGTGGAGCGTACGAGCAGTACTTC. This translates into CSVAQGGAYEQYF.

This clonotype was recorded many times. The chain has TRBV12-5 and TRBJ2-1; 7 bases agree with TRBD2. V shed 6 bases, J shed 10 bases, and the junction held 9 bases outside the gene matches. The CDR3 totals 13 residues. Germline V gives CDR1 LGHNT, CDR2 FRNRAP. This CDR3 is CASGPGGAREQFF. CDR3 sequence (DNA): TGTGCTAGTGGCCCGGGGGGAGCTAGGGAGCAGTTCTTC.

The V call is TRBV4-1, the J call TRBJ2-7; TRBD1 aligns across 8 bases. The junction had 8 bases not matched to a gene; V was cut back by 3 bases and J by 4 bases. Germline CDR1 reads MGHRA; CDR2 reads YSYEKL. The CDR3 has 15 amino acids. This CDR3 is CASSHGQGFFYEQYF. CDR3 bases: TGCGCCAGCAGCCATGGACAGGGCTTTTTTTACGAGCAGTACTTC.

The chain carries TRBV5-5 and TRBJ1-1; no clear D gene. CDR1 is SGHKS, CDR2 YYEKEE, per germline (reference sequence). V shed 0 bases and J shed 8 bases, with 11 bases lying between them. The CDR3 has 13 amino acids. CDR3 sequence: CASSLEWTLEAFF. In DNA, the CDR3 is TGTGCCAGCAGCTTGGAGTGGACCCTAGAAGCTTTCTTT.

This clonotype has a handful of counts. V is TRBV10-3 and J is TRBJ2-7, with D unresolved. Germline V gene data show CDR1 as ENHRY and CDR2 as SYGVKD. The CDR3 consists of 13 residues. V lost 9 bases to trimming and J lost 3 bases, with 15 bases between them. CDR3 amino acids: CAMSLGTNYEQYF. CDR3 DNA: TGTGCCATGTCTCTGGGCACCAACTACGAGCAGTACTTC.

The chain is built from TRBV7-2 and TRBJ2-5; D is undetermined. The CDR3 consists of 13 residues. The ends were cut back, 2 bases at V and 4 bases at J, with 8 bases in the middle. Per the germline V gene, CDR1 is SGHTA and CDR2 is FQGNSA. CDR3 coding DNA: TGTGCCAGCAGCTTAATGTCACTAGAGACCCAGTACTTC. Translating it yields CASSLMSLETQYF. Complete variable domain (other parts from reference TRBV7-2 and TRBJ2-5): GAGVSQSPSNKVTEKGKDVELRCDPISGHTALYWYRQSLGQGLEFLIYFQGNSAPDKSGLPSDRFSAERTGGSVSTLTIQRTQQEDSAVYLCASSLMSLETQYFGPGTRLLVL.

As for this clonotype: A read error may account for a junction end that differs from germline. The chain recombines TRBV28 with TRBJ1-5; a weak D match, TRBD1 (6 bases). The CDR3 has 13 residues. Germline CDR1 is MDHEN and CDR2 is SYDVKM. The DNA of the CDR3 is TGTGCCAGCACGGCAGGGGACCTTACGGGTAAGGATTTT. Amino acid sequence: CASTAGDLTGKDF.

This clonotype appeared a few times. The J gene is TRBJ2-2, the V gene TRBV28; D is possibly TRBD1 (6 bases). Trimming shortened V by 8 bases and J by 9 bases, and 10 bases separated the two germline ends. This CDR3 spans 11 amino acids. Germline values: CDR1 MDHEN, CDR2 SYDVKM. In DNA, the CDR3 is TGTGCCAGCTTTGGGGGCCGGGAGCTGTTTTTT. This sequence encodes CASFGGRELFF.

This clonotype was recorded a few times. The chain recombines TRBV7-9 with TRBJ1-6, with no clear D. The CDR3 runs to 16 residues. Deletions cut 3 bases from V and 14 bases from J, with 23 bases between. Germline V gene sequence: CDR1 SEHNR, CDR2 FQNEAQ (reference sequence). This chain's CDR3 is CASSFTGGGDRATLHF. In nucleotides, the CDR3 is TGTGCCAGCAGCTTCACGGGTGGTGGGGATCGGGCCACCCTCCACTTT. The full variable domain, in which reference TRBV7-9 and TRBJ1-6 provide the parts outside the CDR3, is DTGVSQNPRHKITKRGQNVTFRCDPISEHNRLYWYRQTLGQGPEFLTYFQNEAQLEKSRLLSDRFSAERPKGSFSTLEIQRTEQGDSAMYLCASSFTGGGDRATLHFGNGTRLTVT.

This clonotype was recorded once. The chain uses TRBV7-2 and TRBJ1-1; D not resolved. The germline V gene encodes CDR1 SGHTA and CDR2 FQGNSA. There are 13 residues in the CDR3. The V and J ends lost 5 bases and 0 bases respectively, with 7 bases between them. In DNA form, the CDR3 reads TGTGCCAGCAGCCGTAATATGAACACTGAAGCTTTCTTT. This codes for CASSRNMNTEAFF. The whole variable domain, filled in from reference TRBV7-2 and TRBJ1-1, reads GAGVSQSPSNKVTEKGKDVELRCDPISGHTALYWYRQSLGQGLEFLIYFQGNSAPDKSGLPSDRFSAERTGGSVSTLTIQRTQQEDSAVYLCASSRNMNTEAFFGQGTRLTVV.

The chain employs TRBV2 and TRBJ1-5, with unresolved D. The CDR3 runs to 15 residues. The germline gives CDR1 SNHLY, CDR2 FYNNEI. The V end lost 6 bases, the J end lost 0 bases, and 12 bases lay between the germline ends. CDR3 DNA: TGTGCCAGCAGAGCCGGGTCTAGTAGCAATCAGCCCCAGCATTTT. Translated, it gives CASRAGSSSNQPQHF. Supplemented by reference TRBV2 and TRBJ1-5, the full variable domain reads EPEVTQTPSHQVTQMGQEVILRCVPISNHLYFYWYRQILGQKVEFLVSFYNNEISEKSEIFDDQFSVERPDGSNFTLKIRSTKLEDSAMYFCASRAGSSSNQPQHFGDGTRLSIL.

In this sample, this clonotype turned up many times. The chain uses TRBV28 and TRBJ1-6, with 7 bases identical to TRBD1. The V gene end was trimmed by 6 bases and the J gene end by 7 bases; junction bases not matched to a gene: 9. Looked up from germline, CDR1 is MDHEN and CDR2 is SYDVKM. This CDR3 spans 15 amino acids. CDR3 sequence: CASRGGDSLNSPLHF. As DNA, the CDR3 is TGTGCCAGCAGGGGGGGGGACAGTTTAAATTCACCCCTCCACTTT.

This clonotype was counted at least ten times. The rearrangement links TRBV30 to TRBJ2-5; 13 nucleotides line up with TRBD2. This CDR3 comprises 12 residues. CDR1 and CDR2 (germline): GTSNPN, SVGIG (reference sequence). J lost 13 bases, V lost 1 base, and 3 bases had no gene match. CDR3 residues: CAWSGTSGGRYF. CDR3 bases: TGTGCCTGGAGTGGGACTAGCGGGGGACGGTACTTC. Full variable domain (remainder filled in from reference TRBV30 and TRBJ2-5): SQTIHQWPATLVQPVGSPLSLECTVEGTSNPNLYWYRQAAGRGLQLLFYSVGIGQISSEVPQNLSASRPQDRQFILSSKKLLLSDSGFYLCAWSGTSGGRYFGPGTRLLVL.

This sequence joins TRBV29-1 and TRBJ1-1; D is possibly TRBD1 (5 bases). The CDR3 consists of 14 residues. Germline CDR1 and CDR2: SQVTM and ANQGSEA. Trimming pared 0 bases from V and 8 bases from J, leaving 16 bases between. The CDR3, as DNA: TGCAGCGTTGAAGATCACGAGGGGCTTGCGGAAGCTTTCTTT. It yields the protein CSVEDHEGLAEAFF.

The chain uses TRBV20-1 and TRBJ2-7; 10 nucleotides agree with TRBD1. V lost 5 bases to trimming and J lost 5 bases; unmatched junction nucleotides: 6. The CDR3 has 13 residues. Germline values: CDR1 DFQATT, CDR2 SNEGSKA (reference sequence). CDR3 region: CSARDRGTHEQYF. CDR3 bases: TGCAGTGCTCGGGACAGGGGCACCCACGAGCAGTACTTC.

A few counts support this clonotype. The chain recombines TRBV4-3 with TRBJ2-1; 13 nucleotides agree with TRBD2. This CDR3 has 16 residues. Germline trimming cut 3 bases from V and 10 bases from J; bases unmatched to any gene: 9. Germline lookup yields CDR1 LGHNA and CDR2 YSLEER. In DNA, the CDR3 is TGCGCCAGCAGCCATCCTGGACTAGCGGGAGCAGGAGAGCAGTTCTTC. This translates into CASSHPGLAGAGEQFF.

This clonotype was counted only a few times. This chain joins TRBV2 and TRBJ2-1, with D possibly TRBD1 on 6 matching bases. The ends were cut back, 7 bases at V and 4 bases at J, with 14 bases in the middle. There are 14 residues in the CDR3. The V gene's germline CDR1 is SNHLY and CDR2 FYNNEI. CDR3 residues: CASTATGTYNEQFF. CDR3 nucleotide sequence: TGTGCCAGCACTGCCACCGGGACATACAATGAGCAGTTCTTC.

This clonotype was observed a handful of times. The gene calls are TRBV7-2 and TRBJ2-1, with 8 bases aligning to TRBD2. The CDR3 spans 16 residues. CDR1 is SGHTA and CDR2 is FQGNSA in the germline V gene. The junction had 8 bases not matched to a gene; V was cut back by 5 bases and J by 2 bases. CDR3 DNA sequence: TGTGCCAGCAGCCCCTCGACTAGCGACCCCTACAATGAGCAGTTCTTC. Its translation: CASSPSTSDPYNEQFF.

This sequence joins TRBV29-1 and TRBJ2-7; either TRBD1 or TRBD2 may supply D (6 bases each). The CDR3 is 12 amino acids. CDR1 and CDR2 from the germline V gene are SQVTM and ANQGSEA. The ends were cut back, 7 bases at V and 6 bases at J, with 16 bases in the middle. The CDR3 DNA follows: TGCAGCGCTTCACCCGGGGGCGGCGAGCAGTACTTC. Residues: CSASPGGGEQYF.